The clone carrying this TCR beta chain was counted at least ten times. The entry originates in a study of T cells in Graves' hyperthyroidism and ophthalmopathy. Germline V gene data show CDR1 as SGHVS and CDR2 as FQNEAQ. The CDR3 loop spans 12 amino acids. V dropped 7 bases and J dropped 4 bases, with 10 bases sitting between them. Researchers amplified the TCR beta CDR3 regions from RNA transcripts. A first-round RT-PCR of the TCR CDR3 used the HTBI primer set. One entry per CDR3 protein, called by TCRdb with MiXCR from the multiplex PCR reads. The sample carries around 580,000 distinct CDR3 sequences, 16% recorded once. The hyperthyroidism was newly diagnosed and had lasted under 2 months; the patients were aged 18 to 65.

This TCR was sampled from a woman between 18 and 30 years old with Graves' hyperthyroidism. Sequencing was carried out using blood. V and J are TRBV7-8 and TRBJ2-5; D is undetermined. The CDR3: CASNSVGETQYF. The DNA for the CDR3 is TGTGCCAGCAATTCGGTCGGAGAGACCCAGTACTTC.